This T cell receptor (beta chain) was obtained from a study of Graves' ophthalmopathy and Graves' hyperthyroidism. Amplified material comprised TCR beta CDR3 regions derived from RNA transcripts. An opening RT-PCR round employed HTBI primers and preceded a second-round multiplex PCR. TCRdb called the multiplex PCR reads again in MiXCR, with one record for every CDR3 protein. Of around 1.1 million distinct CDR3 sequences listed, around a third are singletons. CDR1 is SGHTS, CDR2 YDEGEE, per germline. The CDR3 consists of 16 residues. Trimming shortened V by 0 bases and J by 2 bases, and 15 bases separated the two germline ends.

The clonotype originates from an adult man with Graves' hyperthyroidism. This rearrangement joins TRBV5-8 to TRBJ2-7; D may be TRBD1 (5 bases). Sequencing was carried out using peripheral blood or thyroid tissue (not recorded which). CDR3 protein: CASSLDSTARTYEQYF. CDR3 nucleotides: TGTGCCAGCAGCTTGGACTCGACAGCCCGAACCTACGAGCAGTACTTC. Supplemented by reference TRBV5-8 and TRBJ2-7, the full variable domain reads EAGVTQSPTHLIKTRGQQATLRCSPISGHTSVYWYQQALGLGLQFLLWYDEGEERNRGNFPPRFSGRQFPNYSSELNVNALELEDSALYLCASSLDSTARTYEQYFGPGTRLTVT.